What follows describes a single TCR beta chain. This clonotype was observed many times. There is no known antigen for this receptor. Base qualities are not recorded, but no much larger clone differs from it by a single base. The CDR3 spans 16 residues, from the cysteine through the phenylalanine. The sequence is cut down to CDR3 DNA, 48 bases in frame from base 1. CDR1 is given as DFQATT and CDR2 as SNEGSKA, both from the germline V gene (reference sequence). V ends up 5 bases short and J 6 bases short, with an unmatched junction base count of 6. TCR beta CDR3 regions were amplified from RNA transcripts. The first round of RT-PCR for the TCR CDR3 was performed with the HTBI primer set and the Qiagen OneStep RT-PCR kit. The libraries were constructed in a second round of multiplex PCR and then size-selected and purified. Sequencing of the libraries was done on an Illumina HiSeq2000 using paired-end 100 bp reads. As for the original processing: SOAPnuke was used to process the raw data, with reads discarded if the reads contained adapters or uncalled bases, had a mean Phred below 15, or lacked an exact constant-primer or identifier match. High-quality paired reads were merged using COPE v1.2.5, and each unique nucleotide sequence was defined as a clonotype. MiTCR v1.1 was used to align the clonotypes against IMGT TRBV, TRBD and TRBJ reference segments. The analysis was restricted to V-J combinations with a frequency above 0.0001, which together covered roughly 99% of the repertoires. The TCS score was defined as F50 (clonal expansion) divided by E x V (chaos), with BLOSUM62-based TCRdist calculated between CDR3 peptides within each V-J. Welch's t-statistics and random forest reduced around 510 V-J features to 10 to 15, which were used in a naive Bayes classifier (R e1071). Using fastp at Q25 and MiXCR, TCRdb reprocessed the public reads and kept productive beta chains. Entries that share a CDR3 protein sequence are merged under the most common genes and DNA. The V and J calls shown here were made by TCRdb, not taken from the authors' results. This sample lists around 110,000 distinct CDR3 sequences; roughly 15% were detected once. Clones ranked in the top ten supply 40% to 50% of the sample.

These data come from a study of T cells in Graves' hyperthyroidism and ophthalmopathy (dated by TCRdb to between 2018 and 2020). Regarding the study in general: Peripheral blood samples were taken at initial diagnosis, before any treatment was given. TCR V-J signatures able to tell the groups apart were searched for in a discovery cohort of 100 patients, of whom over 40 had Graves' ophthalmopathy and 57 had stable Graves' hyperthyroidism. Whether ophthalmopathy could be predicted prospectively was tested in an independent validation cohort made up of roughly 19 hyperthyroidism patients plus 17 patients who later progressed to ophthalmopathy. For training and testing, the 100 or so patients in the discovery cohort were randomly divided in a 7:3 ratio. The study also compared thyroid tissue and blood T-cell repertoires from five or six Graves' hyperthyroidism patients. After blood sampling, hyperthyroidism patients were treated with methimazole at a starting dose of 30 mg daily, and ophthalmopathy patients were treated with high-dose intravenous methylprednisolone. TCR Vbeta CDR3 sequencing of some 140 peripheral blood samples (under 45 ophthalmopathy, 75 hyperthyroidism and some 17 progressor patients) is reported in the paper.

Stable Graves' hyperthyroidism was defined as no progression to ophthalmopathy during 18 months of follow-up. Hyperthyroidism patients were newly diagnosed, had a disease duration of under 2 months, and were aged 18 to 65 years. Exclusion was applied to patients with uncontrolled infections, other autoimmune diseases, pregnancy or lactation. Diagnoses relied on clinical symptoms, serum thyroxine and TRAb, thyroid ultrasound and orbital computed tomography. PBMCs were separated from about 10 ml of fresh peripheral blood using Ficoll-Paque density gradient centrifugation. Trizol reagent was used to extract total RNA, and RNA quality was then checked on an Agilent 2100 Bioanalyzer. What the authors observed across the whole study: In validation, the model predicted progression to ophthalmopathy a median of about 5.9 months before onset, with approximately 70% sensitivity and more than 72% specificity. Most expanded thyroid clonotypes (frequency above 0.001) were also found in blood, which suggests that blood repertoires may mirror thyroid immune responses. In cross-validation, a model built on a 13 V-J signature told ophthalmopathy apart from stable hyperthyroidism with approximately 90% sensitivity and approximately 81% specificity, and in testing the same model reached 80%/75%. Sample size was not statistically predetermined, and blinding of investigators to group allocation was not performed.

Sequencing was done on a sample of blood. Rearrangement joined TRBV20-1 to TRBJ2-2; TRBD2 aligns with 16 central bases. The origin of this receptor is a woman between 50 and 59 years old with Graves' hyperthyroidism. The bases are TGCAGTGCTCCGGGACTAGCGGGAGGGCCATCCGGGGAGCTGTTTTTT. This yields the protein CSAPGLAGGPSGELFF.